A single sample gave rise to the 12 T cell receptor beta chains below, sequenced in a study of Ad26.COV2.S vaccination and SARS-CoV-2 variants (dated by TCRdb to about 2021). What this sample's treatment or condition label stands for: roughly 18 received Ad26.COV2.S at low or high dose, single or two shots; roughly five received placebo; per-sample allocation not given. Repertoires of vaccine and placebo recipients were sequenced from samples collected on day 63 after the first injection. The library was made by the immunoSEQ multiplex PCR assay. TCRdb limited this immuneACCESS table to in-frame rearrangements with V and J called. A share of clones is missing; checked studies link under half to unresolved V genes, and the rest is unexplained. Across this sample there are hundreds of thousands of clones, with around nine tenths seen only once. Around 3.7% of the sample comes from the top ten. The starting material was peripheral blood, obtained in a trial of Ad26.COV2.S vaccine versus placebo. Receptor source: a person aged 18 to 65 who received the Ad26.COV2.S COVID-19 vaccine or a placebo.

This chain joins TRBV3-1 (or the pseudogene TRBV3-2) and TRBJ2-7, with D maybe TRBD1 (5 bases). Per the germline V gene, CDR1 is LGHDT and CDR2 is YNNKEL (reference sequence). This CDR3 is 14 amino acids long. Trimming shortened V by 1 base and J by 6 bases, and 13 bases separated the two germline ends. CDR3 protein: CASSQGAGIFEQYF. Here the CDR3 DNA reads TGTGCCAGCAGCCAAGGGGCAGGGATCTTCGAGCAGTACTTC.

CDR3 DNA: TGCGCCAGCAGTCAATTCTTACATTACCGGCGGGGGCCCTCCTACGAGCAGTACTTC. Protein product: CASSQFLHYRRGPSYEQYF. The chain has TRBV23-1 and TRBJ2-7, with D possibly being TRBD2 (7 bases). TRBV23-1 is designated an ORF whose function remains uncertain. CDR3 length: 19 residues. V lost 1 base and J 0 bases, leaving 22 bases between the germline ends.

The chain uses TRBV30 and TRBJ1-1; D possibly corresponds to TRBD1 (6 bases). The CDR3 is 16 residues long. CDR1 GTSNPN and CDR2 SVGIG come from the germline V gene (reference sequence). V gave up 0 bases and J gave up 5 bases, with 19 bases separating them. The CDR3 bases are TGTGCCTGGAGTGTAGTCTTTCGGGACACTAAGACTGAAGCTTTCTTT. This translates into CAWSVVFRDTKTEAFF.

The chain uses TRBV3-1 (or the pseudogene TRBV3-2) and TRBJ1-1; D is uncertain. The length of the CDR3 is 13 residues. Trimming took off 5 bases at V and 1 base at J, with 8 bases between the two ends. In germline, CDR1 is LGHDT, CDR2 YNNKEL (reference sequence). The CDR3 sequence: CASSATRNTEAFF. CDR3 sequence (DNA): TGTGCCAGCAGCGCGACACGGAACACTGAAGCTTTCTTT.

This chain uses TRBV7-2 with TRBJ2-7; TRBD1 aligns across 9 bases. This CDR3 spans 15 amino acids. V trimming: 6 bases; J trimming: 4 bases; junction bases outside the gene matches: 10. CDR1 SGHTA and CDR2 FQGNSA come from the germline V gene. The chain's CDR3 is CASRTTQGAPYEQYF. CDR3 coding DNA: TGTGCCAGCAGAACGACACAGGGGGCGCCGTACGAGCAGTACTTC.

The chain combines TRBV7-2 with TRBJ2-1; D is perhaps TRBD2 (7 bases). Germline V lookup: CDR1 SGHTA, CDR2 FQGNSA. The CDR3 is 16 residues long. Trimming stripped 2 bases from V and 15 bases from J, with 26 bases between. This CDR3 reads CASSLRGALEGRVRFF. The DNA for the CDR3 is TGTGCCAGCAGCTTACGGGGGGCCCTAGAAGGTCGCGTCCGGTTCTTC.

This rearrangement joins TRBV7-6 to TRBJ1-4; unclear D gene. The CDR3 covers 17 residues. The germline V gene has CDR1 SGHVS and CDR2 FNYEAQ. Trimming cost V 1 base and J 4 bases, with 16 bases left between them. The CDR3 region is CASSLDFPSGNNEKLFF. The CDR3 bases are TGTGCCAGCAGCTTAGATTTCCCAAGCGGAAATAATGAAAAACTGTTTTTT.

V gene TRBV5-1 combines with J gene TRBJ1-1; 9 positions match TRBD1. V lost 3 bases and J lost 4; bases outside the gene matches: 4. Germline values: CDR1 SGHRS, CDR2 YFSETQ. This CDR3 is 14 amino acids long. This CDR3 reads CASSYRGPGTEAFF. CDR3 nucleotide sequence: TGCGCCAGCAGCTACAGGGGGCCCGGCACTGAAGCTTTCTTT.

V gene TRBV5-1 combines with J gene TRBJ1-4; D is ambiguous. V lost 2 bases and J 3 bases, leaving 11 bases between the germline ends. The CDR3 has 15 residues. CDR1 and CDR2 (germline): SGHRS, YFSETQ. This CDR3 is CASSFDGDPNEKLFF. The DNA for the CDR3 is TGCGCCAGCAGCTTTGACGGAGACCCTAATGAAAAACTGTTTTTT. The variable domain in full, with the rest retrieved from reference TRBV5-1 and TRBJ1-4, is KAGVTQTPRYLIKTRGQQVTLSCSPISGHRSVSWYQQTPGQGLQFLFEYFSETQRNKGNFPGRFSGRQFSNSRSEMNVSTLELGDSALYLCASSFDGDPNEKLFFGSGTQLSVL.

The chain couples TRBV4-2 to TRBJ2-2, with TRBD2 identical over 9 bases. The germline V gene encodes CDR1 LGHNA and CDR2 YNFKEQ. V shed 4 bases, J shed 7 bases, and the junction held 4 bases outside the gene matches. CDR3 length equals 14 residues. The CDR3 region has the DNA TGTGCCAGCAGCCCTGGGACTAGCAGCGGGGAGCTGTTTTTT. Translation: CASSPGTSSGELFF.

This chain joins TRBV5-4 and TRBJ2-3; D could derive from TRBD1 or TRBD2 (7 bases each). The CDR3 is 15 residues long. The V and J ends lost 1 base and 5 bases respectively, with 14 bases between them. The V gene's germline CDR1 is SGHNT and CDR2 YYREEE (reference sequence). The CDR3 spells CASSLSGRGGDTQYF. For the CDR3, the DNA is TGTGCCAGCAGCTTGTCGGGCAGGGGGGGAGATACGCAGTATTTT.

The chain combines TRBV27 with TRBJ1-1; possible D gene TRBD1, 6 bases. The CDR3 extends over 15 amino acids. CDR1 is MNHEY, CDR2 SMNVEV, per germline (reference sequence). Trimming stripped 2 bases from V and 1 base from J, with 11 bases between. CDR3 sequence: CASSLIATGNTEAFF. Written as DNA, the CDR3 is TGTGCCAGCAGTTTAATCGCGACAGGGAACACTGAAGCTTTCTTT.